This TCR beta chain derives from a study of CD8+ T cells in alopecia areata. Comments on this clone: Its antigen is currently unknown.

Study-level points and caveats: More clonal than normal scalp was lesional scalp, particularly alopecia totalis/universalis. Against the mouse data, patients shared TCRs less clearly, possibly for HLA reasons. Alphabeta T cells residing in normal skin are also sequenced in scalp samples.

TCR sequencing used cDNA made by reverse transcription of extracted RNA. The data were produced by immunoSEQ multiplex PCR, yet TCRdb's version contains in-frame clones alone and is incomplete. The profile shows some 160,000 clones, about two thirds of them singletons. PBMCs were stained for CD3, CD4 and CD8, and CD4+ and CD8+ T cells were sorted. The specimen sequenced was CD8+ T cells sorted from blood. The origin of this receptor is a human donor in good health.

The chain's CDR3 is CASSYSARATADGYTF. DNA of the CDR3: TGTGCCAGCAGTTACTCGGCGCGGGCTACAGCTGATGGCTACACCTTC. This chain links TRBV6-5 with TRBJ1-2; D remains ambiguous. Trimming left V 0 bases short and J 6 bases short, with 17 bases between. This CDR3 spans 16 amino acids. CDR1 MNHEY and CDR2 SVGAGI come from the germline V gene.